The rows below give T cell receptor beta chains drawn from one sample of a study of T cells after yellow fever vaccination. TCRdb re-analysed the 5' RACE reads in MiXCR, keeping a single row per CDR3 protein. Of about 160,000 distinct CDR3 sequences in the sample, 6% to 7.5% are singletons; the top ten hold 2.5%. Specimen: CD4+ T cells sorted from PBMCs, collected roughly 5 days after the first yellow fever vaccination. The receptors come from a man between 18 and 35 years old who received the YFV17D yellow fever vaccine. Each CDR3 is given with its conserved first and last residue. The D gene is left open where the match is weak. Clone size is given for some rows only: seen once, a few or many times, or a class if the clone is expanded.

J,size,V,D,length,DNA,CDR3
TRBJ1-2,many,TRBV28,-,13,TGTGCCAGCAGTTTAGACGGCCACTATGGCTACACCTTC,CASSLDGHYGYTF
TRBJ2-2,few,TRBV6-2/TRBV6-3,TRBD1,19,TGTGCCAGCAATAGACAGGGGGCTTCTTTTTCTTCTTCCACCGGGGAGCTGTTTTTT,CASNRQGASFSSSTGELFF
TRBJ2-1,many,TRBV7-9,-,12,TGTGCCAGCAGCTTTAGATACAATGAGCAGTTCTTC,CASSFRYNEQFF
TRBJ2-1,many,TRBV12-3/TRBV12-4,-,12,TGTGCCAGCAGTTTCGGGACCGAAGGAGCCTTCTTC,CASSFGTEGAFF
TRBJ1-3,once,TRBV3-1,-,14,TGTGCCAGCAGCCCTCGGACAGACGGAAACACCATATATTTT,CASSPRTDGNTIYF
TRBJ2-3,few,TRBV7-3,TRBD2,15,TGTGCCAGCAGCCGCGGGGGGGCGATCACAGATACGCAGTATTTT,CASSRGGAITDTQYF
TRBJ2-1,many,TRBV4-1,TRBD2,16,TGCGCCAGCAGCCAAGCTAGCGGGGGGGCATACAATGAGCAGTTCTTC,CASSQASGGAYNEQFF
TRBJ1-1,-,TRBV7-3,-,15,TGTGCCAGCAGCTTAACGTACAGGGCCAACACTGAAGCTTTCTTT,CASSLTYRANTEAFF
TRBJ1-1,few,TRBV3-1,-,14,TGTGCCAGCAGCCCCAGCGCGGGGGACACTGAAGCTTTCTTT,CASSPSAGDTEAFF
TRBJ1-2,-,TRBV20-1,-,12,TGCAGTGCTAGCCCGGATGGGAGTGGCTACACCTTC,CSASPDGSGYTF
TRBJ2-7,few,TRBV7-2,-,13,TGTGCCAGCAGCTTTGGACCCCCCTACGAGCAGTACTTC,CASSFGPPYEQYF